This TCR beta chain was recovered during a study of T-cell memory formation after mild COVID-19. Broader study findings: Certain responding clones were present in pre-infection memory, suggesting participation of cross-reactive memory. Clones contracting across day 15 to 85 had a balanced CD4/CD8 profile; later expanding clones leaned CD4+.

As regards this clonotype: Its matching antigen is unknown.

V lost 6 bases to trimming and J lost 6 bases; unmatched junction nucleotides: 9. The CDR3 totals 14 residues. The V gene's germline CDR1 is MDHEN and CDR2 SYDVKM. cDNA libraries for TCR alpha and TCR beta, carrying sample barcodes and UMIs, came from 5'RACE with constant-segment primers. MiXCR was run by TCRdb on the 5' RACE reads, yielding one entry per CDR3 protein. The sample contains hundreds of thousands of distinct CDR3 sequences, around an eighth of which appear only once. This chain links TRBV28 with TRBJ2-7, with TRBD2 identical over 9 bases. What was sequenced was PBMCs or a T cell subset sorted from them (not recorded which). The clonotype comes from a young man who had mild COVID-19 (a few samples of this study predate the infection). Cell type and time point are not known. The DNA for the CDR3 is TGTGCCAGCAGCAATGCGGGGGGGCCCGCCGAGCAGTACGTC. Amino acids: CASSNAGGPAEQYV.